This T cell receptor beta chain was captured by sequencing in a study of shared clonotypes between healthy human individuals. Points from the study as a whole: Clonotype sharing across donors was expected to vary with sequencing depth.

About this clone itself: What it recognizes is unknown.

The J segment lost 3 bases and the V segment lost 2 bases, leaving 11 bases of the junction unmatched. The germline CDR1 and CDR2 sequences are SGDLS and YYNGEE. The CDR3 loop spans 18 amino acids. Only in-frame clones appear in the TCRdb table, and some are missing; sequencing was by immunoSEQ multiplex PCR. The sample yields 1.5 million to 1.9 million clones, 98% seen once. The rearrangement joins TRBV9 to TRBJ2-3; 11 bases align to TRBD2. Sequenced material: naive CD4+ T cells sorted from blood. The subset here: CD45RA+ positively selected. This clonotype was sampled from a man in his thirties or forties in good health. The CDR3 nucleotides read TGTGCCAGCAGCGTCCAATCACTGACTAGCGGGACAACAGATACGCAGTATTTT. Its translation: CASSVQSLTSGTTDTQYF.